Detailed here is one TCR beta chain. This specimen comes from a study of blood T cell repertoires in COVID-19. The authors' processing: Estimation of nucleated cell counts relied on the amplification of reference gene primers. TCRdb's copy holds only in-frame clones and misses some; the assay was immunoSEQ multiplex PCR. V and J calls and clone size are those listed in that table; D and trimming were worked out from the DNA. The profile shows around 100,000 clones, less than 95% of them singletons. This TCR was recovered from a man younger than 30 with COVID-19, enrolled during active disease. Sequences were obtained from peripheral blood.

The CDR3 DNA is TGTGCCACCAGTGATTTGAGGAGGGGCAACACCGGGGAGCTGTTTTTT. It codes for CATSDLRRGNTGELFF. The rearrangement links TRBV24-1 to TRBJ2-2; a weak D match, TRBD2 (6 bases). The germline V gene encodes CDR1 KGHDR and CDR2 SFDVKD. The CDR3 has 16 residues. V was pared by 0 bases and J by 2 bases, with 9 bases between.